Listed here are 10 T cell receptor beta chains from one sample, sequenced in a study of blood T cell repertoires in COVID-19. The table came from immunoSEQ multiplex PCR; TCRdb's copy has only in-frame clones and leaves some out. Of roughly 200,000 clones in the sample, 80% to 90% are singletons; the top ten hold roughly 18%. The specimen was peripheral blood. The receptors here all came from a woman of 80 years or more with active or convalescent COVID-19.

The chain is built from TRBV5-1 and TRBJ2-5; 10 nucleotides line up with TRBD2. Germline trimming cut 2 bases from V and 1 base from J; bases unmatched to any gene: 2. Germline V CDR1 and CDR2: SGHRS, YFSETQ. The CDR3 runs 15 residues. CDR3 DNA sequence: TGCGCCAGCAGCTTTAGCGGGGGGACCCAAGAGACCCAGTACTTC. This codes for CASSFSGGTQETQYF.

Comments on this clone: One junction end does not reproduce the germline sequence, and a read error may be involved. The chain employs TRBV7-7 and TRBJ2-3; D is possibly TRBD1 (6 bases). This CDR3 comprises 13 residues. Germline CDR1 reads SSHAT; CDR2 reads FNYEAQ (reference sequence). The chain's CDR3 is CASSSGEKDTQYF. The CDR3, as DNA: TGTGCTAGCAGCTCAGGGGAAAAAGATACGCAGTATTTT.

The chain couples TRBV23-1 to TRBJ2-7; D remains ambiguous. TRBV23-1 is flagged as an ORF with uncertain function. V gave up 8 bases and J gave up 6 bases, with 26 bases separating them. The CDR3 contains 16 residues. CDR3 loop: CASFHPIPLRYVEQYF. In DNA, the CDR3 is TGCGCCAGCTTTCACCCGATTCCACTCCGATACGTCGAGCAGTACTTC.

V is TRBV24-1 and J is TRBJ2-5; tentatively, D is TRBD2 (6 bases). Trimming took 1 base from V and 6 from J, leaving 8 bases between them. Germline lookup yields CDR1 KGHDR and CDR2 SFDVKD. This CDR3 has 13 residues. As DNA, the CDR3 is TGTGCCACCAGTGATTTCGGGAGCCAGACCCAGTACTTC. Protein product: CATSDFGSQTQYF.

V is TRBV27 and J is TRBJ1-6; 7 bases align to TRBD1. V trimming: 6 bases; J trimming: 8 bases; junction bases outside the gene matches: 16. Germline V gene data show CDR1 as MNHEY and CDR2 as SMNVEV (reference sequence). The CDR3 runs to 17 residues. The CDR3 DNA sequence: TGTGCCAGCAGGACCAACCAAGGACAGGCCCTCCATTCACCCCTCCACTTT. It translates to CASRTNQGQALHSPLHF.

The genes are TRBV5-1 and TRBJ1-1; tentative D call: TRBD1 (6 bases). Per germline, CDR1 SGHRS and CDR2 YFSETQ. Trimming stripped 0 bases from V and 8 bases from J, with 17 bases between. CDR3 length: 15 amino acids. The CDR3 protein is CASSLEGGGPSEAFF. The CDR3, as DNA: TGCGCCAGCAGCTTGGAGGGCGGGGGCCCCTCAGAAGCTTTCTTT.

The genes are TRBV4-2 and TRBJ2-2, with 9 bases identical to TRBD2. Unmatched junction bases numbered 18, after V lost 0 bases and J lost 4 bases. The germline CDR1 and CDR2 sequences are LGHNA and YNFKEQ. The CDR3 loop spans 21 amino acids. The CDR3 DNA is TGTGCCAGCAGCCAAGACTTAGCGGGGGCCCTGCGAGCCGCGTTCACCGGGGAGCTGTTTTTT. Translated, it gives CASSQDLAGALRAAFTGELFF.

This chain uses TRBV20-1 with TRBJ2-1; D uncertain. There are 11 residues in the CDR3. Trimming took off 6 bases at V and 6 bases at J, with 9 bases between the two ends. Germline V CDR1 and CDR2: DFQATT, SNEGSKA (reference sequence). The CDR3 coding sequence is TGCAGTGCCCAAAATGTCAATGAGCAGTTCTTC. As protein: CSAQNVNEQFF.

This chain connects TRBV7-2 to TRBJ2-7; 12 bases agree with TRBD2. CDR3 length: 16 amino acids. Germline CDR1 is SGHTA and CDR2 is FQGNSA. Trimming removed 0 bases from V and 5 bases from J; junction bases left unmatched: 5. DNA of the CDR3: TGTGCCAGCAGCTTAGCTACTAGCGGGGGGCAGAACGAGCAGTACTTC. Its protein is CASSLATSGGQNEQYF.

The chain recombines TRBV5-6 with TRBJ2-7; TRBD2 aligns across 9 bases. Losses at the gene ends were 2 bases for V and 0 bases for J; bases not matched to a gene: 3. Germline CDR1 is SGHDT and CDR2 is YYEEEE. The CDR3 spans 15 residues. CDR3 sequence: CASSFFSGSSYEQYF. The CDR3 coding sequence is TGTGCCAGCAGCTTCTTTAGCGGGAGCTCCTACGAGCAGTACTTC.